The rows below give T cell receptor beta chains drawn from one sample of a study of somatic mutations in cytotoxic T cells in rheumatoid arthritis. Some clones are missing from TCRdb's copy, which holds only in-frame ones; the method was immunoSEQ multiplex PCR. This table has around 19,000 clones, roughly 65% appearing once. The sequencing sample was made of CD8+ T cells sorted from blood. The receptor source for this set is an adult with rheumatoid arthritis. CDR3s include the opening cysteine and the closing phenylalanine or tryptophan. D genes are given only for firm matches. A clone size is listed for some rows: how often the clone was seen (once, few, many), or a class if it is expanded.

clone size: few; D gene: -; J gene: TRBJ2-3; V gene: TRBV10-3; CDR3 length: 12; CDR3 protein: CAISENTDTQYF; CDR3 DNA: TGTGCCATCAGTGAGAACACAGATACGCAGTATTTT
clone size: -; D gene: -; J gene: TRBJ2-7; V gene: TRBV13; CDR3 length: 13; CDR3 protein: CASSSYETYEQYF; CDR3 DNA: TGTGCCAGCAGCTCCTACGAGACCTACGAGCAGTACTTC
clone size: -; D gene: -; J gene: TRBJ1-1; V gene: TRBV25-1; CDR3 length: 15; CDR3 protein: CASSGDRAMNTEAFF; CDR3 DNA: TGTGCCAGCAGTGGGGACCGCGCTATGAACACTGAAGCTTTCTTT
clone size: few; D gene: -; J gene: TRBJ2-7; V gene: TRBV28; CDR3 length: 13; CDR3 protein: CASSLRISYEQYF; CDR3 DNA: TGTGCCAGCAGCCTACGGATCTCCTACGAGCAGTACTTC
clone size: -; D gene: -; J gene: TRBJ2-7; V gene: TRBV6-5; CDR3 length: 15; CDR3 protein: CASSLGGGKSYEQYF; CDR3 DNA: TGTGCCAGCAGCCTGGGCGGAGGGAAATCCTACGAGCAGTACTTC
clone size: -; D gene: TRBD1; J gene: TRBJ1-4; V gene: TRBV11-3; CDR3 length: 15; CDR3 protein: CASSPRTGEDEKLFF; CDR3 DNA: TGTGCCAGCAGCCCACGGACAGGGGAAGATGAAAAACTGTTTTTT
clone size: -; D gene: TRBD2; J gene: TRBJ2-7; V gene: TRBV2; CDR3 length: 15; CDR3 protein: CASSELAGATDEQYF; CDR3 DNA: TGTGCCAGCAGTGAACTAGCGGGAGCCACCGACGAGCAGTACTTC
clone size: medium-sized; D gene: -; J gene: TRBJ2-1; V gene: TRBV2; CDR3 length: 14; CDR3 protein: CASSEGVQDNEQFF; CDR3 DNA: TGTGCCAGCAGTGAAGGGGTTCAAGACAATGAGCAGTTCTTC
clone size: -; D gene: TRBD2; J gene: TRBJ2-7; V gene: TRBV11-3; CDR3 length: 15; CDR3 protein: CASSSTSGGSYEQYF; CDR3 DNA: TGTGCCAGCAGCTCCACTAGCGGGGGCTCCTACGAGCAGTACTTC
clone size: -; D gene: -; J gene: TRBJ2-7; V gene: TRBV2; CDR3 length: 10; CDR3 protein: CASGRDEQYF; CDR3 DNA: TGTGCCAGCGGCAGGGACGAGCAGTACTTC
clone size: -; D gene: -; J gene: TRBJ2-3; V gene: TRBV7-9; CDR3 length: 12; CDR3 protein: CASSFISDTQYF; CDR3 DNA: TGTGCCAGCAGCTTTATCTCCGATACGCAGTATTTT
clone size: -; D gene: -; J gene: TRBJ1-5; V gene: TRBV11-2; CDR3 length: 12; CDR3 protein: CASSRDHQPQHF; CDR3 DNA: TGTGCCAGCAGCCGAGACCATCAGCCCCAGCATTTT
clone size: -; D gene: -; J gene: TRBJ2-7; V gene: TRBV30; CDR3 length: 13; CDR3 protein: CAWSEGSSYEQYF; CDR3 DNA: TGTGCCTGGAGTGAGGGGAGCTCCTACGAGCAGTACTTC
clone size: once; D gene: -; J gene: TRBJ2-3; V gene: TRBV11-2; CDR3 length: 19; CDR3 protein: CASSLDGRARWDSTDTQYF; CDR3 DNA: TGTGCCAGCAGCTTAGATGGAAGGGCACGGTGGGACAGCACAGATACGCAGTATTTT
clone size: -; D gene: -; J gene: TRBJ2-1; V gene: TRBV7-6; CDR3 length: 13; CDR3 protein: CASSIDLYNEQFF; CDR3 DNA: TGTGCCAGCAGCATAGACCTCTACAATGAGCAGTTCTTC
clone size: -; D gene: -; J gene: TRBJ1-1; V gene: TRBV5-1; CDR3 length: 15; CDR3 protein: CASSLWGATLGEAFF; CDR3 DNA: TGCGCCAGCAGCTTGTGGGGGGCCACATTGGGTGAAGCTTTCTTT
clone size: -; D gene: TRBD2; J gene: TRBJ2-1; V gene: TRBV2; CDR3 length: 15; CDR3 protein: CASSASGLVYNEQFF; CDR3 DNA: TGTGCCAGCAGTGCCTCGGGACTAGTCTACAATGAGCAGTTCTTC
clone size: -; D gene: -; J gene: TRBJ2-7; V gene: TRBV6-4; CDR3 length: 13; CDR3 protein: CASSDSKTYEQYF; CDR3 DNA: TGTGCCAGCAGTGACTCTAAGACCTACGAGCAGTACTTC
clone size: -; D gene: -; J gene: TRBJ2-7; V gene: TRBV28; CDR3 length: 12; CDR3 protein: CASSSISDEQYF; CDR3 DNA: TGTGCCAGCAGTTCCATTAGTGACGAGCAGTACTTC
clone size: -; D gene: TRBD2; J gene: TRBJ2-5; V gene: TRBV28; CDR3 length: 16; CDR3 protein: CASSFPRAGGQETQYF; CDR3 DNA: TGTGCCAGCAGTTTCCCTCGGGCGGGGGGGCAAGAGACCCAGTACTTC
clone size: -; D gene: -; J gene: TRBJ1-1; V gene: TRBV15; CDR3 length: 16; CDR3 protein: CATGSGIPNMNTEAFF; CDR3 DNA: TGTGCCACCGGTTCAGGCATACCCAACATGAACACTGAAGCTTTCTTT
clone size: -; D gene: -; J gene: TRBJ2-7; V gene: TRBV5-6; CDR3 length: 13; CDR3 protein: CASSLGQVDEQYF; CDR3 DNA: TGTGCCAGCAGCTTGGGACAGGTCGACGAGCAGTACTTC
clone size: -; D gene: TRBD1; J gene: TRBJ2-3; V gene: TRBV4-2; CDR3 length: 14; CDR3 protein: CASSYDRAADTQYF; CDR3 DNA: TGTGCCAGCAGCTATGACAGGGCAGCGGATACGCAGTATTTT